This is a list of T cell receptor beta chains from one sample in a study of early T cells in non-severe SARS-CoV-2 infection. TCRdb re-called the 5' RACE reads with MiXCR, one entry per CDR3 protein. The table has about 64,000 distinct CDR3 sequences, around 21% seen once; the top ten hold about 17%. Source: whole blood, taken at baseline. The receptors originated from an adult who was a healthcare worker with PCR-confirmed SARS-CoV-2 infection or an uninfected control (not recorded which). Both conserved end residues are part of each CDR3. D genes are given only for firm matches. A row's size may be missing; if present it is once, few, many or a size class.

j_call,clone_size,v_call,d_call,cdr3_nt,cdr3_aa
TRBJ2-5,-,TRBV12-3/TRBV12-4,TRBD2,TGTGCCAGCAGCTATTTTTACTGGACTAGCGGGGACGAAGAGACCCAGTACTTC,CASSYFYWTSGDEETQYF
TRBJ2-7,few,TRBV3-1,-,TGTGCCAGCAGCCAAATACACGAGCAGTACTTC,CASSQIHEQYF
TRBJ2-7,-,TRBV12-3/TRBV12-4,-,TGTGCCAGCAGTTCCGGAAGCTCCTACGAGCAGTACTTC,CASSSGSSYEQYF
TRBJ2-5,-,TRBV7-9,TRBD1,TGTGCCAGCAGCTATCAACCGGGACAGGGTGAAGAGACCCAGTACTTC,CASSYQPGQGEETQYF
TRBJ2-2,-,TRBV7-2,TRBD1,TGTGCCAGCAGGTGGACAGGCACTAACACCGGGGAGCTGTTTTTT,CASRWTGTNTGELFF
TRBJ2-1,few,TRBV30,-,TGTGCCTGGACGCGGGGGCTTCTCAATGAGCAGTTCTTC,CAWTRGLLNEQFF
TRBJ2-2,many,TRBV5-4,-,TGTGCCAGCAGCTCCGACTTGGCCGGGGAGCTGTTTTTT,CASSSDLAGELFF
TRBJ2-3,few,TRBV29-1,-,TGCAGCGGAACGACAGATACTAGCACAGATACGCAGTATTTT,CSGTTDTSTDTQYF
TRBJ1-6,-,TRBV6-6,-,TGTGCCAGCAGTTACGCCCCTGGCTCCTATAATTCACCCCTCCACTTT,CASSYAPGSYNSPLHF
TRBJ1-4,-,TRBV5-1,-,TGCGCCAGCAGATACGGATGGACGGGAACTAATGAAAAACTGTTTTTT,CASRYGWTGTNEKLFF
TRBJ1-1,few,TRBV4-1,-,TGCGCCAGCAGCCGGGGGGCAGACGGTGAAGCTTTCTTT,CASSRGADGEAFF
TRBJ2-1,-,TRBV10-3,TRBD1,TGTGCCATCAGTCCAACGGGACAGGGATACAATGAGCAGTTCTTC,CAISPTGQGYNEQFF
TRBJ1-2,-,TRBV25-1,-,TGTGCCAGCAGTGAGAGCGGTGGCTACACCTTC,CASSESGGYTF
TRBJ2-1,-,TRBV12-3/TRBV12-4,TRBD2,TGTGCCAGCAGTTTTAGCGGGGGGGGCAACAATGAGCAGTTCTTC,CASSFSGGGNNEQFF
TRBJ2-1,-,TRBV20-1,TRBD1,TGCAGTGCCCCGGGACAGTCCTACAATGAGCAGTTCTTC,CSAPGQSYNEQFF
TRBJ2-2,-,TRBV6-6,-,TGTGCCAGCAGTTACTCGATACAGAACACCGGGGAGCTGTTTTTT,CASSYSIQNTGELFF
TRBJ2-7,-,TRBV4-1,-,TGCGCCAGCAGCCAAGAGGTCCGCACCTACGAGCAGTACTTC,CASSQEVRTYEQYF
TRBJ2-1,-,TRBV11-2,-,TGTGCCAGCAGCTTAATCTTTCGGGGTGAGCAGTTCTTC,CASSLIFRGEQFF
TRBJ2-2,many,TRBV7-9,TRBD1,TGTGCCAGCAGCCAGACAGGGGGCGTCGACACCGGGGAGCTGTTTTTT,CASSQTGGVDTGELFF
TRBJ1-1,-,TRBV6-6,-,TGTGCCAGCAGTACACAGGGTTACGGTGAAGCTTTCTTT,CASSTQGYGEAFF
TRBJ2-7,few,TRBV5-1,-,TGCGCCAGCAGCTTGGACAGGTCCGAGCAGTACTTC,CASSLDRSEQYF
TRBJ1-2,-,TRBV19,-,TGTGCCAGTAGTCAACGGCAGAACTATGGCTACACCTTC,CASSQRQNYGYTF
TRBJ1-2,-,TRBV12-3/TRBV12-4,-,TGTGCCAGCACCCCCTCCCGGGGACGGACTTATGGCTACACCTTC,CASTPSRGRTYGYTF
TRBJ1-2,many,TRBV5-5,TRBD1,TGTGCCAGCAGCTATGAACGATCCGGGACAGCTATCTATGGCTACACCTTC,CASSYERSGTAIYGYTF
TRBJ1-1,few,TRBV6-5,-,TGTGCCAGCAGTTACTCCCAGACAAGGACTGAAGCTTTCTTT,CASSYSQTRTEAFF
TRBJ2-3,-,TRBV5-1,-,TGCGCCAGCAGCTCAGAGACAGGAACGCAGTATTTT,CASSSETGTQYF
TRBJ1-6,few,TRBV19,TRBD1,TGTGCCAGTAGTATAGGAGACAGGGTGAATTCACCCCTCCACTTT,CASSIGDRVNSPLHF
TRBJ1-1,few,TRBV9,-,TGTGCCAGCAGCGTATATGGGGAACCTGAAGCTTTCTTT,CASSVYGEPEAFF
TRBJ1-4,-,TRBV12-3/TRBV12-4,-,TGTGCCAGCAGTTTCGGGGCCGAGAGGAATGAAAAACTGTTTTTT,CASSFGAERNEKLFF
TRBJ1-6,-,TRBV12-3/TRBV12-4,-,TGTGCCAGCAGTTCTCTCCGGAATTCACCCCTCCACTTT,CASSSLRNSPLHF
TRBJ2-5,-,TRBV5-1,-,TGCGCCAGCAGCTTGGGGACTGCTCCAGAGACCCAGTACTTC,CASSLGTAPETQYF
TRBJ1-4,many,TRBV7-9,-,TGTGCCAGCAGCCCCATAGACAGGACTAATGAAAAACTGTTTTTT,CASSPIDRTNEKLFF
TRBJ1-5,many,TRBV12-3/TRBV12-4,-,TGTGCCAGCAGGCCGGACGGACCCAACGTGGCCCAGCATTTT,CASRPDGPNVAQHF
TRBJ1-1,-,TRBV5-1,-,TGCGCCAGCCGAGGGGAGACTGAAGCTTTCTTT,CASRGETEAFF
TRBJ2-7,many,TRBV20-1,TRBD2,TGCAGTGTTCAGCGGGACTTCTACGAGCAGTACTTC,CSVQRDFYEQYF
TRBJ1-3,-,TRBV12-3/TRBV12-4,-,TGTGCCAGCAGCCGGACAGTCCAAGGAAACACCATATATTTT,CASSRTVQGNTIYF
TRBJ2-1,-,TRBV7-8,TRBD2,TGTGCCAGCAGCCTCCCCCTCCGGGGAGCGGGGGGGCGGAATGAGCAGTTCTTC,CASSLPLRGAGGRNEQFF
TRBJ1-1,few,TRBV11-2,-,TGTGCCAGCAGCGCCGGGGCCGTCGCCAACACTGAAGCTTTCTTT,CASSAGAVANTEAFF
TRBJ1-1,few,TRBV29-1,-,TGCAGCGTTGAAGATCCTGGCAGGGGACCCACTGAAGCTTTCTTT,CSVEDPGRGPTEAFF
TRBJ2-7,-,TRBV4-1,-,TGCGCCAGCAGCCCGACGGGGATGAGCTACGAGCAGTACTTC,CASSPTGMSYEQYF
TRBJ2-3,-,TRBV4-1,-,TGCGCCAGCAGCCAAGTCGGTAGCACAGATACGCAGTATTTT,CASSQVGSTDTQYF
TRBJ1-2,few,TRBV4-1,TRBD1,TGCGCCAGCAGCCGAGACAGGGCCTATGGCTACACCTTC,CASSRDRAYGYTF
TRBJ1-2,few,TRBV20-1,TRBD1,TGCAGTCCTAGGACAGGGGCAGATTATGGCTACACCTTC,CSPRTGADYGYTF
TRBJ2-1,-,TRBV6-5,-,TGTGCCAGCACCGACACCACCCCTCCGAGCGGCAATGAGCAGTTCTTC,CASTDTTPPSGNEQFF
TRBJ1-1,few,TRBV12-3/TRBV12-4,TRBD1,TGTGCCAGCAGTCTACAGGGGGTAAGGACTGAAGCTTTCTTT,CASSLQGVRTEAFF
TRBJ1-1,many,TRBV7-8,-,TGTGCCAGCAGCCCCCCGGGCACTGAAGCTTTCTTT,CASSPPGTEAFF
TRBJ2-1,-,TRBV20-1,TRBD2,TGCAGTGCCCCGGGACTAGCCTACAATGAGCAGTTCTTC,CSAPGLAYNEQFF